These 7 T cell receptor beta chains were sequenced from one sample in a study of a mutant IDH1 vaccine in newly diagnosed glioma. TCRdb's copy holds only in-frame clones and misses some; the assay was immunoSEQ multiplex PCR. The table lists about 56,000 clones, about four fifths of them singletons. These receptors have no identified antigens. Time point reported: week 47, end of study. Topical imiquimod accompanied each vaccine dose, which consisted of 300 ug of mutant IDH1 20-mer peptide. Sequencing used PBMCs, obtained from a glioma patient whose treatment included an IDH1 peptide vaccine. Receptors were obtained from a woman between 45 and 65 years old with glioma.

The rearrangement joins TRBV11-2 to TRBJ2-5; 11 nucleotides line up with TRBD2. The junction had 11 bases not matched to a gene; V was cut back by 5 bases and J by 3 bases. Per germline, CDR1 SGHAT and CDR2 FQNNGV. The CDR3 covers 17 residues. CDR3 residues: CASSRVSSGGRKETQYF. The CDR3 nucleotides read TGTGCCAGCAGCAGAGTCTCTAGCGGGGGGAGGAAAGAGACCCAGTACTTC.

The J gene is TRBJ2-5, the V gene TRBV5-6, with D tentatively TRBD1 (5 bases). V lost 3 bases to trimming and J lost 2 bases, with 11 bases between them. The CDR3 covers 14 residues. In germline, CDR1 is SGHDT, CDR2 YYEEEE. CDR3 sequence (DNA): TGTGCCAGCAGCTCTTTGGACACTCAAGAGACCCAGTACTTC. Amino acid sequence: CASSSLDTQETQYF. The variable domain in full, with the rest retrieved from reference TRBV5-6 and TRBJ2-5, is DAGVTQSPTHLIKTRGQQVTLRCSPKSGHDTVSWYQQALGQGPQFIFQYYEEEERQRGNFPDRFSGHQFPNYSSELNVNALLLGDSALYLCASSSLDTQETQYFGPGTRLLVL.

V is TRBV27 and J is TRBJ2-2, with 8 positions matching TRBD1. Trimming at V came to 10 bases and at J to 4 bases, leaving 8 bases not matched to a gene. Germline CDR1 is MNHEY and CDR2 is SMNVEV (reference sequence). The CDR3 extends over 14 amino acids. The CDR3 sequence: CATQGASATGELFF. The CDR3 DNA reads TGTGCCACTCAGGGGGCAAGTGCCACCGGGGAGCTGTTTTTT.

V gene TRBV7-8 combines with J gene TRBJ2-1, with 7 bases identical to TRBD2. The CDR3 is made up of 16 amino acids. V dropped 6 bases and J dropped 7; count of bases not matched to a gene: 15. Germline V lookup: CDR1 SGHVS, CDR2 FQNEAQ. The CDR3 protein is CASSQISGVGTNEQFF. CDR3 in DNA: TGTGCCAGCAGTCAAATCAGCGGGGTCGGCACGAATGAGCAGTTCTTC.

J is TRBJ2-1 and V is TRBV7-2; D possibly corresponds to TRBD1 (5 bases). The germline V gene has CDR1 SGHTA and CDR2 FQGNSA. V lost 2 bases, J lost 7 bases, and 12 bases lay in between. There are 14 residues in the CDR3. CDR3 DNA sequence: TGTGCCAGCAGCTTACCTACAGGTCGGAATGAGCAGTTCTTC. It specifies CASSLPTGRNEQFF.

The rearrangement joins TRBV4-2 to TRBJ1-5; no clear D. Deletions cut 0 bases from V and 5 bases from J, with 14 bases between. Per the germline V gene, CDR1 is LGHNA and CDR2 is YNFKEQ. The CDR3 contains 16 residues. The CDR3 is CASSQDRARRHQPQHF. DNA for the CDR3: TGTGCCAGCAGCCAAGACCGCGCCCGAAGGCATCAGCCCCAGCATTTT.

The gene calls are TRBV2 and TRBJ1-6; the D is unclear. Trimming pared 7 bases from V and 5 bases from J, leaving 12 bases between. CDR3 length: 14 amino acids. Germline V gene data show CDR1 as SNHLY and CDR2 as FYNNEI. CDR3 in amino acids: CASILRQDNSPLHF. The DNA for the CDR3 is TGTGCCAGCATTCTTAGACAAGATAATTCACCCCTCCACTTT.